The rows below give T cell receptor beta chains drawn from one sample of a study of CD8 T cells in Susac syndrome. Each CDR3 protein gets one entry after TCRdb re-called the immunoSEQ multiplex PCR reads with MiXCR. This sample has approximately 190,000 distinct CDR3 sequences, with about 94% found just once. Sequencing was carried out using CD4+ T cells from PBMCs. Source of these receptors: a human donor with Susac syndrome. Each CDR3 is given with its conserved first and last residue. D genes are given only for firm matches.

j_gene | d_gene | v_gene | CDR3aa
TRBJ2-5 | NA | TRBV29-1 | CSVEVGGAGETQYF
TRBJ2-2 | NA | TRBV7-9 | CASSLSQWDTGELFF
TRBJ2-1 | NA | TRBV3-1 | CASSQGAYSDEQFF
TRBJ2-5 | TRBD1 | TRBV5-4 | CASSGGTGRQETQYF
TRBJ2-5 | NA | TRBV13 | CASSFRRTAQETQYF
TRBJ1-5 | NA | TRBV7-2 | CASSLLPRDQPQHF
TRBJ2-2 | NA | TRBV24-1 | CATSTGSGGELFF
TRBJ2-3 | TRBD2 | TRBV29-1 | CSAPIGGAITDTQYF
TRBJ2-1 | TRBD2 | TRBV28 | CASRLAGGPREQFF
TRBJ1-2 | NA | TRBV30 | CAWSIGDYGYTF
TRBJ2-1 | TRBD2 | TRBV5-1 | CASRAAGGYNEQFF
TRBJ2-5 | TRBD1 | TRBV12-3/TRBV12-4 | CASSQRTGSGETQYF
TRBJ1-3 | TRBD1 | TRBV5-1 | CASSYSTGSGNTIYF
TRBJ2-5 | NA | TRBV14 | CASSQGGNREETQYF
TRBJ2-6 | TRBD1 | TRBV25-1 | CASSRTGSSGANVLTF
TRBJ2-6 | NA | TRBV4-2 | CASSPSGAKANVLTF
TRBJ1-4 | TRBD1 | TRBV9 | CASNGGQTNEKLFF
TRBJ2-6 | NA | TRBV30 | CAWNWKSGANVLTF
TRBJ2-7 | NA | TRBV29-1 | CSVHGAYEQYF
TRBJ1-3 | NA | TRBV23-1 | CASKRSGGNTIYF
TRBJ1-1 | NA | TRBV23-1 | CAPTVRTEAFF
TRBJ2-3 | NA | TRBV2 | CASSFPGQSDQDTQYF
TRBJ2-3 | TRBD1 | TRBV7-8 | CASSSPRRTGGTDTQYF
TRBJ2-3 | TRBD2 | TRBV28 | CASSPQPSGGSDTQYF
TRBJ1-6 | TRBD1 | TRBV3-1 | CASSQVGDRVHNSPLHF
TRBJ1-2 | TRBD1 | TRBV12-3/TRBV12-4 | CASSLAQGSGYTF
TRBJ2-7 | NA | TRBV11-2 | CASTRTLEYEQYF
TRBJ1-1 | NA | TRBV11-1 | CASSLRHTEAFF
TRBJ2-7 | TRBD2 | TRBV30 | CAWSGGRGSYEQYF
TRBJ2-1 | NA | TRBV30 | CAWSGASSYNEQFF
TRBJ1-6 | TRBD1 | TRBV9 | CASSVVPGQGGISPLHF
TRBJ2-7 | NA | TRBV30 | CAWRTGPQGVRLYF
TRBJ2-5 | TRBD2 | TRBV7-2 | CASGTSGQTQYF
TRBJ1-1 | NA | TRBV12-3/TRBV12-4 | CASSYLAGTEAFF
TRBJ2-1 | TRBD2 | TRBV11-1 | CASSPGLASYNEQFF
TRBJ1-6 | NA | TRBV12-3/TRBV12-4 | CASSADPAGNSPLHF
TRBJ1-2 | TRBD1 | TRBV5-4 | CASSSGGNNYGYTF
TRBJ2-7 | NA | TRBV3-1 | CASSQGKVTHEQYF
TRBJ2-3 | TRBD1 | TRBV27 | CASSLSGQGLADTQYF
TRBJ1-1 | TRBD1 | TRBV5-1 | CASSLRQGGGETFF
TRBJ1-5 | NA | TRBV29-1 | CSVEESNGRGAQHF
TRBJ2-6 | TRBD2 | TRBV9 | CASSVARQRESGANVLTF
TRBJ2-2 | NA | TRBV7-3 | CASSQTGNTGELFF
TRBJ1-1 | NA | TRBV5-1 | CASSLGGPAGEAFF
TRBJ1-1 | TRBD1 | TRBV7-3 | CASSREGGAGTEAFF
TRBJ2-7 | NA | TRBV28 | CASSLLGGIYEQYF
TRBJ1-6 | TRBD1 | TRBV20-1 | CSATGQGGSPLHF
TRBJ1-1 | NA | TRBV29-1 | CSVGGRGNLEAFF
TRBJ2-1 | TRBD1 | TRBV7-9 | CASSLTGDHNEQFF
TRBJ2-1 | TRBD2 | TRBV9 | CASSVAPLAGGNEQFF
TRBJ2-1 | TRBD2 | TRBV20-1 | CSAILAGPYNEQFF
TRBJ1-6 | NA | TRBV9 | CASSVETSSPLHF
TRBJ2-7 | TRBD2 | TRBV6-1 | CASSPGLAAYEQYF
TRBJ2-3 | TRBD2 | TRBV6-6 | CASSYSRLAADTQYF